This T cell receptor beta chain derives from a study of shared clonotypes between healthy human individuals. Study as a whole: Per donor, three plates held CD4 naive cells, three held CD4 memory, two held CD8 naive and one held CD8 memory. Broader study findings: The represented genetic and exposure-history diversity was limited by the small number of donors. The sharing of 5% to 6.5% of naive CD4 clonotypes was seen across several donors. Sampling was confined to blood; repertoires within tissues likely differ.

Worth noting for this clone: As yet, its antigen is unknown.

This CDR3 region has 15 residues. Germline CDR1 reads LGHNA; CDR2 reads YNFKEQ. V shed 2 bases, J shed 6 bases, and the junction held 2 bases outside the gene matches. Clones were read by immunoSEQ multiplex PCR, and TCRdb kept only the in-frame ones, dropping some. The top ten hold around 26% of the sample, which has fewer than 130,000 clones, roughly 70% seen once. The chain has TRBV4-2 and TRBJ2-1, with 12 positions matching TRBD2. The specimen sequenced was memory CD8+ T cells sorted from blood. Described subset: CD45RO+ cells pooled with CCR7-negative TemRA cells. The receptor's source is a woman in her thirties in good health. The CDR3: CASSQTLAGGNEQFF. CDR3 nucleotides: TGTGCCAGCAGCCAAACACTAGCGGGAGGCAATGAGCAGTTCTTC.